This T cell receptor beta chain was sequenced in a study of blood T cells in healthy people across ages. Then a second PCR, running about 6 to 11 cycles, was carried out with a sample-barcoded 5' primer and a J-beta primer mix. Every molecule of cDNA carried a tag from a template-switch adaptor with 12 random nucleotides. TCRdb reanalysed the 5' RACE reads using MiXCR and keeps one entry per CDR3 protein. The data show over 1.5 million distinct CDR3 sequences, roughly 49% seen once. Trimming took off 5 bases at V and 4 bases at J, with 11 bases between the two ends. This CDR3 spans 13 amino acids. Germline-derived CDR1 and CDR2 are SEHNR and FQNEAQ (reference sequence). In each sample, at least 7 million PBMCs were isolated.

The receptor was derived from a woman aged 40 to 50 in good health. V and J are TRBV7-9 and TRBJ2-5; D perhaps matches TRBD1 (6 bases). Input material: blood. The CDR3 protein is CASSAARGETQYF. The CDR3 region has the DNA TGTGCCAGCAGCGCAGCCAGGGGAGAGACCCAGTACTTC.